This T cell receptor beta chain comes out of a study of blood T cell repertoires in COVID-19. About the study: PBMCs, B-cell-depleted T cells, or T cells provided the cDNA or gDNA that made up the material.

In Cohort 3, a recovered donor had either two negative PCRs, clearance, or symptom resolution. This clone has only one observation. In the original analysis: Estimated nucleated cell counts came from reference gene primer amplification. Data came from immunoSEQ multiplex PCR; TCRdb stores just in-frame clones and leaves some out. D and trimming were read from the DNA, whereas the V and J calls and clone size are those reported in that table. The sample lists 140,000 to 150,000 clones, around four fifths seen once, with 6.2% in the top ten. Trimming removed 4 bases at V and 6 bases at J, with 7 bases between. CDR1 and CDR2 from the germline V gene are LNHDA and SQIVND (reference sequence). CDR3 length: 12 amino acids.

This TCR derives from a woman in her thirties or forties who had recovered from COVID-19. Sequenced material: PBMCs or T cells enriched from blood (not recorded which). V gene TRBV19 combines with J gene TRBJ2-1, with D possibly matching TRBD1 (5 bases). CDR3 residues: CASSTQGNEQFF. The CDR3 bases are TGTGCCAGTAGTACTCAGGGCAATGAGCAGTTCTTC.